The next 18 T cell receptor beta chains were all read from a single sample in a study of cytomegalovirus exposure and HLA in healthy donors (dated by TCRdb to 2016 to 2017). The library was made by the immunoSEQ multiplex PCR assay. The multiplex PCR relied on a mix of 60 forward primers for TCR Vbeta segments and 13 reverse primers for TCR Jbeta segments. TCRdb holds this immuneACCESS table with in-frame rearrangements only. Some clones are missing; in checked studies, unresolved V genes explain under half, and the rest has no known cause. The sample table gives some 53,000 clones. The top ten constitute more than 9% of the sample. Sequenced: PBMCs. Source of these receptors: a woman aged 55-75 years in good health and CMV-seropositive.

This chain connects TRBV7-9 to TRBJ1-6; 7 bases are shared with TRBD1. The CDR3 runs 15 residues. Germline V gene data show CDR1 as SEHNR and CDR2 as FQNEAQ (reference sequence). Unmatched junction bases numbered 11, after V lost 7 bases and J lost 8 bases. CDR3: CASTSGQTIDSPLHF. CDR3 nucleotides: TGTGCCAGCACCTCGGGACAGACTATAGATTCACCCCTCCACTTT.

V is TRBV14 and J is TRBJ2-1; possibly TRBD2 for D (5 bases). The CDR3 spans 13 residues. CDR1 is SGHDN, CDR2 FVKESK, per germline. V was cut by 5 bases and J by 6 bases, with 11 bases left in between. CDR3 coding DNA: TGTGCCAGCAGCGTTTGGACTCTCAATGAGCAGTTCTTC. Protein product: CASSVWTLNEQFF.

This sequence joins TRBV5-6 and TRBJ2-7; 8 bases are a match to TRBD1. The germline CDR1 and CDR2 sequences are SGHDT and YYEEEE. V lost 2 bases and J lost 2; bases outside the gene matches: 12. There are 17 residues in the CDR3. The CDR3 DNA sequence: TGTGCCAGCAGCTTCCGCCCCGGGACAGGCGAACCCTACGAGCAGTACTTC. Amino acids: CASSFRPGTGEPYEQYF.

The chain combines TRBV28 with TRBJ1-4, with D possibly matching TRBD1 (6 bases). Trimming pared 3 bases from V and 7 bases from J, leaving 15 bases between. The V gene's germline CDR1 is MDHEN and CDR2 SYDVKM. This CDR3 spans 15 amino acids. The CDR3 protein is CASSFPGAGVEKLFF. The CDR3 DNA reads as TGTGCCAGCAGTTTCCCGGGGGCGGGAGTTGAAAAACTGTTTTTT.

CDR3 DNA: TGTGCCACCAGCAGGGACAGGGGGGGTGAAAAACTGTTTTTT. Protein sequence: CATSRDRGGEKLFF. The chain recombines TRBV15 with TRBJ1-4; TRBD1 matches at 10 bases. Germline V gene data show CDR1 as LNHNV and CDR2 as YYDKDF (reference sequence). After removal of 3 bases from V and 7 bases from J, the junction contained 2 bases not matched to a gene. The CDR3 runs 14 residues.

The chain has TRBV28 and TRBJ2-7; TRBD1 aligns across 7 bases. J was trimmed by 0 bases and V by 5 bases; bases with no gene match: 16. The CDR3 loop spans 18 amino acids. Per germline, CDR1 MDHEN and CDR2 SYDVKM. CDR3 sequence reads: CASSTQRGGQGVSYEQYF. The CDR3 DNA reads TGTGCCAGCAGTACCCAAAGAGGCGGGCAGGGGGTCTCCTACGAGCAGTACTTC.

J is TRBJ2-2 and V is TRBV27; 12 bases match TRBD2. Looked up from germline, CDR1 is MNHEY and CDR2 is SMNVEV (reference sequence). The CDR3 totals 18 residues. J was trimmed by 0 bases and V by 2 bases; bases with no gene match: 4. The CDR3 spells CASSLKLAGGTNTGELFF. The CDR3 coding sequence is TGTGCCAGCAGTTTAAAGCTAGCGGGGGGGACGAACACCGGGGAGCTGTTTTTT.

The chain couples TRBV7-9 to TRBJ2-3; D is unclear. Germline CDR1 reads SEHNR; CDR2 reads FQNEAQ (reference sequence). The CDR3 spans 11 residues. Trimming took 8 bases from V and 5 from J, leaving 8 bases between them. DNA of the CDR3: TGTGCCAGCGGAGAGGTAGATACGCAGTATTTT. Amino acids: CASGEVDTQYF.

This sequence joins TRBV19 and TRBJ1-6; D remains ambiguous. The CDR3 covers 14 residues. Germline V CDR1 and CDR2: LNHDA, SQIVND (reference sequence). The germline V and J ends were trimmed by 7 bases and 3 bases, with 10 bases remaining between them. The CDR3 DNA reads TGTGCCAGTAATCCTCGGGACTATAATTCACCCCTCCACTTT. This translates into CASNPRDYNSPLHF.

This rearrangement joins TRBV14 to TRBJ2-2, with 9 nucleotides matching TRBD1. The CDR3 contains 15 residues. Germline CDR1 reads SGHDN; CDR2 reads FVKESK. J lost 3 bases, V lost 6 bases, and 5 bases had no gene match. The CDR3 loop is CASRAGQGHTGELFF. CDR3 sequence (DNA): TGTGCCAGCAGAGCGGGACAGGGCCACACCGGGGAGCTGTTTTTT.

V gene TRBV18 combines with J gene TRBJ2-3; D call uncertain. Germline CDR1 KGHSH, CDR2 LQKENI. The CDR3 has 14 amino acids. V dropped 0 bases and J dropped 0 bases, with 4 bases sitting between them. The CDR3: CASSPPMSTDTQYF. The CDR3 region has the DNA TGTGCCAGCTCACCACCTATGAGCACAGATACGCAGTATTTT.

CDR3 loop: CASSRLQETQYF. The CDR3 DNA is TGTGCCAGCAGCCGACTCCAAGAGACCCAGTACTTC. The chain carries TRBV14 and TRBJ2-5; D gene ambiguous. V shed 4 bases and J shed 1 base, with 4 bases lying between them. The CDR3 extends over 12 amino acids. The germline gives CDR1 SGHDN, CDR2 FVKESK.

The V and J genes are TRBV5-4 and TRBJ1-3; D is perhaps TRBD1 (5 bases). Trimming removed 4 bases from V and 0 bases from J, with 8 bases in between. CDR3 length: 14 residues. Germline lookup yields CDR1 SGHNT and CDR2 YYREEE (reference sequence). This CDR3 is CASSVTGSGNTIYF. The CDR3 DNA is TGTGCCAGCAGCGTAACAGGCTCTGGAAACACCATATATTTT.

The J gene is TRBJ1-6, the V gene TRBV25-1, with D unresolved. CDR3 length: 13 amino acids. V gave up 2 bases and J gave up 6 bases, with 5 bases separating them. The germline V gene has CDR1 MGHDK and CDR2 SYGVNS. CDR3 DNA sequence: TGTGCCAGCAGTGAACTTCGTAATTCACCCCTCCACTTT. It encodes CASSELRNSPLHF.

The CDR3 spells CASSLEVGVEQFF. Written as DNA, the CDR3 is TGTGCCAGCAGCTTAGAGGTAGGGGTCGAGCAGTTCTTC. This chain connects TRBV7-2 to TRBJ2-1; tentative D call: TRBD1 (5 bases). Per germline, CDR1 SGHTA and CDR2 FQGNSA. Trimming stripped 1 base from V and 10 bases from J, with 11 bases between. The CDR3 sequence is 13 residues long. Full variable domain (remainder filled in from reference TRBV7-2 and TRBJ2-1): GAGVSQSPSNKVTEKGKDVELRCDPISGHTALYWYRQSLGQGLEFLIYFQGNSAPDKSGLPSDRFSAERTGGSVSTLTIQRTQQEDSAVYLCASSLEVGVEQFFGPGTRLTVL.

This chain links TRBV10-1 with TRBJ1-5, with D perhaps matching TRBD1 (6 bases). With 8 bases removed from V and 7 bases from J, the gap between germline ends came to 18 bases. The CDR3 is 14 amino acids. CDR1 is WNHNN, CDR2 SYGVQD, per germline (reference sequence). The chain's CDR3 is CASSPGQGWQPQHF. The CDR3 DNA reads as TGCGCCAGCTCCCCTGGTCAGGGGTGGCAGCCCCAGCATTTT.

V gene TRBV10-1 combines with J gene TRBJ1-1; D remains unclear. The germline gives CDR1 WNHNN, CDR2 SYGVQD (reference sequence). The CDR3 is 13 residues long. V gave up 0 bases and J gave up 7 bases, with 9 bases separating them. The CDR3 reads CASSESESLEAFF. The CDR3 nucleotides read TGCGCCAGCAGTGAGTCGGAGTCCCTTGAAGCTTTCTTT.

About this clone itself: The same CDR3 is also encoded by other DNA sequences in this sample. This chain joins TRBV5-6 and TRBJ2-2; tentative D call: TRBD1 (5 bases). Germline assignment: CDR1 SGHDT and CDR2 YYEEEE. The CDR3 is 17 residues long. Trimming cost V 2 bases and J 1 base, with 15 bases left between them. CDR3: CASSFRQTLRNTGELFF. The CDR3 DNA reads TGTGCCAGCAGCTTCCGACAGACCCTAAGGAACACCGGGGAGCTGTTTTTT.